Each of the 11 T cell receptor beta chains below was sequenced from the same sample in a study of OX40 agonist ivuxolimab in advanced cancers. Data came from immunoSEQ multiplex PCR; TCRdb stores just in-frame clones and leaves some out. The repertoire holds approximately 65,000 clones, about nine tenths seen once, with approximately 0.99% in the top ten. The sample in question was CD4+ or CD8+ T cells sorted from blood, obtained in a trial of the OX40 agonist ivuxolimab. These receptors all stem from an adult with an advanced solid tumor such as melanoma, head and neck, liver or kidney cancer.

This clone was observed a single time. The V call is TRBV10-2, the J call TRBJ2-7; 11 nucleotides match TRBD2. Germline V gene lookup returns CDR1 WSHSY and CDR2 SAAADI. J lost 6 bases, V lost 3 bases, and 16 bases had no gene match. CDR3 length equals 18 residues. In DNA, the CDR3 is TGCGCCAGCAGTGAACGGGACGGATTACTAGCGGGAGTCGGCGAGCAGTACTTC. The encoded protein is CASSERDGLLAGVGEQYF.

This rearrangement joins TRBV6-6 to TRBJ1-5; D perhaps matches TRBD1 (6 bases). CDR1 and CDR2 from the germline V gene are MNHNY and SVGAGI (reference sequence). V lost 8 bases and J 5 bases, leaving 19 bases between the germline ends. The CDR3 spans 15 residues. CDR3 sequence (DNA): TGTGCCAGCCGAGGGGGGGGCGGCTTTTATCAGCCCCAGCATTTT. It encodes CASRGGGGFYQPQHF.

The chain has TRBV6-6 and TRBJ2-1; no firm D call. Germline-derived CDR1 and CDR2 are MNHNY and SVGAGI (reference sequence). The V end lost 0 bases, the J end lost 7 bases, and 10 bases lay between the germline ends. The CDR3 has 14 residues. This chain's CDR3 is CASSYSDVENEQFF. The CDR3 nucleotides are TGTGCCAGCAGTTACTCTGATGTAGAGAATGAGCAGTTCTTC.

V gene TRBV7-2 combines with J gene TRBJ2-1; 7 positions match TRBD2. There are 18 residues in the CDR3. Germline-derived CDR1 and CDR2 are SGHTA and FQGNSA. The trim removed 0 bases at V and 5 bases at J, leaving 13 bases unmatched. CDR3 DNA sequence: TGTGCCAGCAGCTTAGCCTTCAATTTGGGGAGGGTCCACAATGAGCAGTTCTTC. This sequence encodes CASSLAFNLGRVHNEQFF.

V gene TRBV5-1 combines with J gene TRBJ2-3; tentatively, D is TRBD2 (6 bases). The germline CDR1 and CDR2 sequences are SGHRS and YFSETQ. This CDR3 is built from 16 residues. V was cut by 2 bases and J by 2 bases, with 15 bases left in between. This CDR3 reads CASSFDGRDFTDTQYF. Written as DNA, the CDR3 is TGCGCCAGCAGCTTCGATGGGCGGGATTTCACAGATACGCAGTATTTT.

This clone showed up just once. The genes are TRBV10-3 and TRBJ1-3, with D unclear. Germline CDR1 reads ENHRY; CDR2 reads SYGVKD. There are 17 residues in the CDR3. Between the trimmed V and J ends, which lost 4 bases and 4 bases, there was a span of 20 bases. The CDR3 region has the DNA TGTGCCATCAGTGTCTCAAAAGAAGGAGCAACAGGAAACACCATATATTTT. Translation: CAISVSKEGATGNTIYF.

The V gene is TRBV4-3, the J gene TRBJ2-1; 11 nucleotides agree with TRBD2. CDR1 and CDR2 from the germline V gene are LGHNA and YSLEER. The CDR3 length is 19 residues. V lost 0 bases to trimming and J lost 8 bases; unmatched junction nucleotides: 15. The DNA of the CDR3 is TGCGCCAGCAGCCAAGAGGGGGGAACTAGCGGGAGTATTACAGATGAGCAGTTCTTC. Encoded protein: CASSQEGGTSGSITDEQFF.

The gene calls are TRBV7-6 and TRBJ1-3; no clear D. The CDR3 runs 16 residues. Germline V gene data show CDR1 as SGHVS and CDR2 as FNYEAQ. The germline V and J ends were trimmed by 4 bases and 0 bases, with 13 bases remaining between them. CDR3 residues: CASSSGGPYSGNTIYF. CDR3 nucleotides: TGTGCCAGCAGCTCCGGAGGGCCTTACTCTGGAAACACCATATATTTT.

This rearrangement joins TRBV10-3 to TRBJ1-4; unclear D gene. The V gene lost 0 bases and the J gene lost 8 bases, with 10 bases spanning the gap. The CDR3 extends over 14 amino acids. In germline, CDR1 is ENHRY, CDR2 SYGVKD. CDR3 sequence reads: CAISESGRGEKLFF. The CDR3 DNA reads as TGTGCCATCAGTGAGTCAGGACGAGGGGAAAAACTGTTTTTT.

The gene calls are TRBV19 and TRBJ1-1; TRBD1 matches 8 bases. Germline assignment: CDR1 LNHDA and CDR2 SQIVND (reference sequence). The CDR3 is made up of 16 amino acids. V lost 2 bases, J lost 0 bases, and 5 bases stayed unmatched. CDR3 sequence reads: CASSIRQGALNTEAFF. The CDR3 DNA reads TGTGCCAGTAGTATAAGGCAGGGGGCTTTGAACACTGAAGCTTTCTTT. Using reference TRBV19 and TRBJ1-1 for the parts outside the CDR3, the full variable domain is DGGITQSPKYLFRKEGQNVTLSCEQNLNHDAMYWYRQDPGQGLRLIYYSQIVNDFQKGDIAEGYSVSREKKESFPLTVTSAQKNPTAFYLCASSIRQGALNTEAFFGQGTRLTVV.

The rearrangement joins TRBV11-2 to TRBJ1-1, with unresolved D. The germline CDR1 and CDR2 sequences are SGHAT and FQNNGV. The CDR3 is 14 amino acids. Trimming removed 4 bases from V and 0 bases from J, with 9 bases in between. The CDR3 DNA sequence: TGTGCCAGCAGCTGGGCAGTTTTGAACACTGAAGCTTTCTTT. This sequence encodes CASSWAVLNTEAFF.